This paragraph covers one TCR beta chain sequence. This sample was taken from a study of blood T cell repertoires in COVID-19. On the study more broadly: The cDNA or gDNA used as material had been derived from T cells, B-cell-depleted T cells, or PBMCs.

CDR1 and CDR2 from the germline V gene are MNHEY and SMNVEV (reference sequence). The CDR3 is made up of 13 amino acids. Trimming left V 8 bases short and J 5 bases short, with 13 bases between. Participants came from roughly 24 US areas, aged roughly 18 to 89 years. Two negative PCRs, clearance, or symptom resolution were required of recovered Cohort 3 donors. How the authors handled the data: Estimation of nucleated cell counts was performed using reference gene primer amplification. Libraries were prepared by immunoSEQ multiplex PCR; TCRdb keeps only in-frame clonotypes and omits some of them. The V and J calls and the clone size are those of that table, but D and trimming were determined from the DNA. The sample has 200,000 to 300,000 clones, roughly 86% seen once.

The chain uses TRBV27 and TRBJ1-5, with D perhaps matching TRBD1 (5 bases). The sequence came from a woman aged 18-29 years who had recovered from COVID-19. What was sequenced was PBMCs or T cells enriched from blood (not recorded which). This CDR3 is CASSRDWYQPQHF. Written as DNA, the CDR3 is TGTGCCAGCTCCAGGGATTGGTATCAGCCCCAGCATTTT.